A single sample is the source of the 32 T cell receptor beta chains below, sequenced in a study of response to subunit inactivated influenza vaccine. One entry per CDR3 protein results from TCRdb running MiXCR on the RT-PCR reads. Among approximately 530,000 distinct CDR3 sequences listed, about 8% were seen once. The material sequenced was PBMCs from blood, taken roughly 24 months after vaccination. The receptors shown here come from a man in his fifties or sixties who received an inactivated influenza vaccine.

This clonotype was counted only a few times. This chain links TRBV4-1 with TRBJ2-4, with D perhaps being TRBD1 or TRBD2 (5 bases each). CDR3 length: 18 amino acids. V gave up 2 bases and J gave up 8 bases, with 25 bases separating them. Germline V lookup: CDR1 MGHRA, CDR2 YSYEKL. CDR3 in DNA: TGCGCCAGCAGCCAACGAGAGAACAGGCTGAGGGGATTTGACATTCAGTACTTC. Translated, it gives CASSQRENRLRGFDIQYF.

In this sample, this clonotype turned up many times. This chain links TRBV11-2 with TRBJ1-1; D is perhaps TRBD1 (6 bases). CDR3 length: 13 residues. Looked up from germline, CDR1 is SGHAT and CDR2 is FQNNGV. V dropped 4 bases and J dropped 11 bases, with 17 bases sitting between them. Here the CDR3 DNA reads TGTGCCAGCAGCTCCGGAATGGGGACATCTGCTTTCTTT. This sequence encodes CASSSGMGTSAFF.

This clonotype was detected many times. The V gene is TRBV4-1, the J gene TRBJ2-2; D may match TRBD1 or TRBD2 (5 bases each). V was shortened by 4 bases and J by 0 bases, with 30 bases between the two germline ends. Germline loops: CDR1 MGHRA, CDR2 YSYEKL. The CDR3 spans 22 residues. The CDR3 coding sequence is TGCGCCAGCAGCCTCGGTCTTCAATACGGGACGGACCAGACTTCGAACACCGGGGAGCTGTTTTTT. Translating gives CASSLGLQYGTDQTSNTGELFF.

The gene calls are TRBV28 and TRBJ2-1; 13 bases match TRBD2. The CDR3 is 15 residues long. Germline V gene data show CDR1 as MDHEN and CDR2 as SYDVKM. V trimming: 10 bases; J trimming: 1 base; junction bases outside the gene matches: 4. CDR3 in DNA: TGTGCCATTGGGGGACTAGCGGGGTCCTACAATGAGCAGTTCTTC. Protein product: CAIGGLAGSYNEQFF.

In this sample, this clonotype turned up many times. The chain couples TRBV20-1 to TRBJ2-6; tentative D call: TRBD1 (6 bases). CDR1 and CDR2 (germline): DFQATT, SNEGSKA (reference sequence). The CDR3 consists of 15 residues. V was cut by 3 bases and J by 0 bases, with 9 bases left in between. The CDR3 is CSARVGGSGANVLTF. CDR3 sequence (DNA): TGCAGTGCTAGGGTAGGGGGCTCTGGGGCCAACGTCCTGACTTTC.

V gene TRBV12-3 or TRBV12-4 combines with J gene TRBJ2-1; D is unresolved. Between the trimmed V and J ends, which lost 8 bases and 6 bases, there was a span of 14 bases. This CDR3 has 13 residues. CDR3 DNA sequence: TGTGCCAGCGGACGGACCCGCCTCAATGAGCAGTTCTTC. This translates into CASGRTRLNEQFF.

This clonotype was observed many times. The V call is TRBV4-2, the J call TRBJ2-1; 7 positions match TRBD2. V gave up 0 bases and J gave up 2 bases; unmatched junction bases: 1. Germline CDR1 LGHNA, CDR2 YNFKEQ. The CDR3 has 15 amino acids. The CDR3 spells CASSQEAGPYNEQFF. The CDR3 DNA reads TGTGCCAGCAGCCAAGAAGCGGGACCCTACAATGAGCAGTTCTTC.

This chain connects TRBV14 to TRBJ2-5; the D gene is possibly TRBD1 (6 bases). The V and J ends lost 0 bases and 2 bases respectively, with 10 bases between them. Germline CDR1 is SGHDN and CDR2 is FVKESK. The CDR3 is 15 amino acids. CDR3 nucleotide sequence: TGTGCCAGCAGCCAAGATTCAGGGGAGCAAGAGACCCAGTACTTC. Translated: CASSQDSGEQETQYF. Combining the CDR3 with reference TRBV14 and TRBJ2-5 gives the whole variable domain EAGVTQFPSHSVIEKGQTVTLRCDPISGHDNLYWYRRVMGKEIKFLLHFVKESKQDESGMPNNRFLAERTGGTYSTLKVQPAELEDSGVYFCASSQDSGEQETQYFGPGTRLLVL.

The chain combines TRBV20-1 with TRBJ2-7, with D tentatively TRBD2 (5 bases). The germline gives CDR1 DFQATT, CDR2 SNEGSKA (reference sequence). This CDR3 comprises 14 residues. Trimming cost V 0 bases and J 0 bases, with 9 bases left between them. The CDR3 DNA follows: TGCAGTGCTAGAGATCTAGCTAGCTCCTACGAGCAGTACTTC. It yields the protein CSARDLASSYEQYF.

In this sample, this clonotype turned up many times. The CDR3 DNA reads as TGTGCCAGCAGGGTTAGCGGGGGGGCGGCGTACATTCAGTACTTC. Its protein is CASRVSGGAAYIQYF. The V and J genes are TRBV2 and TRBJ2-4, with 11 nucleotides matching TRBD2. Looked up from germline, CDR1 is SNHLY and CDR2 is FYNNEI. V shed 6 bases, J shed 8 bases, and the junction held 9 bases outside the gene matches. This CDR3 region has 15 residues.

The chain employs TRBV28 and TRBJ2-3, with TRBD2 identical over 11 bases. Germline CDR1 is MDHEN and CDR2 is SYDVKM. CDR3 length: 19 residues. J lost 1 base, V lost 3 bases, and 12 bases had no gene match. The CDR3 sequence: CASSLNSGGANSRTDTQYF. Written as DNA, the CDR3 is TGTGCCAGCAGTTTGAATAGCGGGGGGGCCAATTCTCGCACAGATACGCAGTATTTT.

This clonotype appeared many times. This chain links TRBV20-1 with TRBJ1-4; D possibly corresponds to TRBD1 (6 bases). This CDR3 is built from 14 residues. Trimming left V 6 bases short and J 8 bases short, with 19 bases between. CDR1 is DFQATT, CDR2 SNEGSKA, per germline (reference sequence). CDR3 protein: CSATPGGQNEKLFF. DNA for the CDR3: TGCAGTGCCACCCCCGGGGGGCAAAACGAAAAACTGTTTTTT.

J is TRBJ2-2 and V is TRBV9; 9 bases map to TRBD1. Germline CDR1 SGDLS, CDR2 YYNGEE. CDR3 length: 14 amino acids. V shed 4 bases, J shed 10 bases, and the junction held 8 bases outside the gene matches. In DNA, the CDR3 is TGTGCCAGCAGCCCAAGACAGGGGGAGGAGGAGCTGTTTTTT. As protein: CASSPRQGEEELFF.

The sample holds many counts of this clonotype. The V and J genes are TRBV5-5 and TRBJ1-5; a possible D gene is TRBD1 (6 bases). CDR3 length equals 16 residues. V lost 4 bases and J 6 bases, leaving 20 bases between the germline ends. The V gene's germline CDR1 is SGHKS and CDR2 YYEKEE (reference sequence). DNA of the CDR3: TGTGCCAGCAGCCTCGACAGGTTGGGTCCGTTTCAGCCCCAGCATTTT. Its translation is CASSLDRLGPFQPQHF. The entire variable domain, with the rest obtained from reference TRBV5-5 and TRBJ1-5, is as follows: DAGVTQSPTHLIKTRGQQVTLRCSPISGHKSVSWYQQVLGQGPQFIFQYYEKEERGRGNFPDRFSARQFPNYSSELNVNALLLGDSALYLCASSLDRLGPFQPQHFGDGTRLSIL.

This clonotype was detected a few times. The rearrangement joins TRBV29-1 to TRBJ2-3; a weak D match, TRBD1 (6 bases). This CDR3 has 13 residues. Looked up from germline, CDR1 is SQVTM and CDR2 is ANQGSEA. Deletions cut 8 bases from V and 2 bases from J, with 14 bases between. The CDR3 reads CSSSGDATDTQYF. The CDR3 bases are TGCAGCTCCTCAGGGGACGCCACAGATACGCAGTATTTT.

This clonotype appeared a few times. The rearrangement uses TRBV10-3 and TRBJ2-5, with 8 positions matching TRBD2. Germline V gene lookup returns CDR1 ENHRY and CDR2 SYGVKD. This CDR3 has 13 residues. V trimming: 7 bases; J trimming: 5 bases; junction bases outside the gene matches: 6. In DNA, the CDR3 is TGTGCCATCACGAGCGGGAGCGGGGAGACCCAGTACTTC. The encoded protein is CAITSGSGETQYF.

The chain joins TRBV5-1 to TRBJ2-6; 12 positions match TRBD1. V lost 5 bases to trimming and J lost 4 bases; unmatched junction nucleotides: 4. There are 16 residues in the CDR3. CDR1 SGHRS and CDR2 YFSETQ come from the germline V gene. CDR3 residues: CASSEGQGAGANVLTF. The CDR3 DNA is TGCGCCAGCAGTGAGGGACAGGGGGCCGGGGCCAACGTCCTGACTTTC.

The chain recombines TRBV12-3 or TRBV12-4 with TRBJ2-5; 8 bases are a match to TRBD1. V was pared by 6 bases and J by 4 bases, with 7 bases of the junction left unmatched. There are 14 residues in the CDR3. CDR3: CASSTTGGRETQYF. The CDR3 nucleotides are TGTGCCAGCAGCACCACAGGGGGTCGAGAGACCCAGTACTTC.

This chain joins TRBV7-9 and TRBJ1-1; 10 nucleotides agree with TRBD1. The CDR3 extends over 16 amino acids. Germline V CDR1 and CDR2: SEHNR, FQNEAQ (reference sequence). With V trimmed by 5 bases and J by 1 base, 7 bases remained unmatched. The CDR3 sequence: CASSPGTGVTNTEAFF. The CDR3 region has the DNA TGTGCCAGCAGCCCAGGGACAGGGGTAACGAACACTGAAGCTTTCTTT.

In this sample, this clonotype turned up many times. This chain links TRBV30 with TRBJ2-1; possible D gene TRBD2, 6 bases. CDR3 length: 14 residues. The V end lost 3 bases, the J end lost 7 bases, and 16 bases lay between the germline ends. Germline values: CDR1 GTSNPN, CDR2 SVGIG (reference sequence). The CDR3 nucleotides are TGTGCCTGGAGGGGGGGTTCCCCACGGAATGAGCAGTTCTTC. Translating gives CAWRGGSPRNEQFF.

The chain links TRBV7-2 to TRBJ2-1; TRBD2 matches at 9 bases. The CDR3 contains 13 residues. CDR1 and CDR2 from the germline V gene are SGHTA and FQGNSA. The V gene end was trimmed by 6 bases and the J gene end by 15 bases; junction bases not matched to a gene: 12. The CDR3 nucleotides read TGTGCCAGCAGATCGGCTAGCGGGGTTCGGTCGTTCTTC. Translating gives CASRSASGVRSFF.

This clonotype turned up a few times. This chain uses TRBV21-1 with TRBJ2-3; no DNA check was done on the table's D call, TRBD1. TRBV21-1 is given as a pseudogene. The CDR3 has 18 amino acids. The CDR3 protein is CASSKHPGGGSSTDTQYF. The DNA for the CDR3 is TGTGCCAGCAGCAAACACCCGGGAGGCGGTTCCAGCACAGATACGCAGTATTTT.

The CDR3 region has the DNA TGTGCCAGCAGTGACCTACAGGGCGGGGGCACCGGGGAGCTGTTTTTT. Its translation is CASSDLQGGGTGELFF. The chain has TRBV25-1 and TRBJ2-2, with D tentatively TRBD2 (7 bases). Trimming took 3 bases from V and 4 from J, leaving 15 bases between them. CDR3 length: 16 residues. In germline, CDR1 is MGHDK, CDR2 SYGVNS.

The sample holds a few counts of this clonotype. This chain connects TRBV5-1 to TRBJ2-1; possibly TRBD1 for D (5 bases). Trimming pared 2 bases from V and 1 base from J, leaving 7 bases between. Germline V gene sequence: CDR1 SGHRS, CDR2 YFSETQ. CDR3 length equals 14 residues. The CDR3 here is CASSLGESYNEQFF. CDR3 sequence (DNA): TGCGCCAGCAGCTTAGGGGAATCCTACAATGAGCAGTTCTTC.

This clonotype was recorded many times. The chain links TRBV10-3 to TRBJ1-5; D is uncertain. The CDR3 is 13 amino acids. Germline assignment: CDR1 ENHRY and CDR2 SYGVKD. V dropped 6 bases and J dropped 0 bases, with 6 bases sitting between them. Here the CDR3 DNA reads TGTGCCATCAGGGAAGGTAGCAATCAGCCCCAGCATTTT. As protein: CAIREGSNQPQHF.

The gene calls are TRBV12-3 or TRBV12-4 and TRBJ2-3, with D possibly being TRBD2 (5 bases). Trimming cost V 3 bases and J 2 bases, with 15 bases left between them. The CDR3 runs 16 residues. The CDR3 DNA sequence: TGTGCCAGCAGTTTTCGTCTGGGAGCCACCACAGATACGCAGTATTTT. Translation: CASSFRLGATTDTQYF.

The chain has TRBV12-3 or TRBV12-4 and TRBJ2-2; 9 positions match TRBD1. J gave up 4 bases and V 4 bases, and 4 bases lay outside the gene matches. The CDR3 has 15 residues. CDR3 in DNA: TGTGCCAGCAGTTCCGGGACAGGGACCACCGGGGAGCTGTTTTTT. It encodes CASSSGTGTTGELFF.

This clonotype has a handful of counts. The rearrangement uses TRBV20-1 and TRBJ2-7, with TRBD2 identical over 9 bases. Trimming at V came to 2 bases and at J to 7 bases, leaving 6 bases not matched to a gene. The CDR3 totals 13 residues. Germline CDR1 is DFQATT and CDR2 is SNEGSKA (reference sequence). The CDR3 loop reads CSARNSGSGEQYF. The CDR3 DNA follows: TGCAGTGCTAGAAATAGCGGGAGTGGGGAGCAGTACTTC.

Many counts were recorded for this clonotype. This chain links TRBV12-3 or TRBV12-4 with TRBJ2-1, with D maybe TRBD2 (6 bases). The CDR3 extends over 15 amino acids. Trimming shortened V by 3 bases and J by 4 bases, and 13 bases separated the two germline ends. In DNA form, the CDR3 reads TGTGCCAGCAGTTTCCTTCCGGGGGAGTACAATGAGCAGTTCTTC. It is translated as CASSFLPGEYNEQFF.

In its sample, this clonotype was seen many times. The CDR3 spells CASSLGAATGELFF. CDR3 DNA sequence: TGTGCCAGCAGTTTAGGGGCGGCCACCGGGGAGCTGTTTTTT. This chain connects TRBV7-3 to TRBJ2-2, with D tentatively TRBD1 (5 bases). Trimming shortened V by 6 bases and J by 4 bases, and 12 bases separated the two germline ends. Germline CDR1 and CDR2: SGHTA and FQGTGA. This CDR3 is built from 14 residues.

This clonotype was recorded many times. V is TRBV21-1 and J is TRBJ2-1. TRBV21-1 is described as a pseudogene. This CDR3 spans 14 amino acids. The CDR3 is CASSKEGHFNEQFF. For the CDR3, the DNA is TGTGCCAGCAGCAAAGAAGGTCACTTCAATGAGCAGTTCTTC.

CDR3 DNA sequence: TGTGCCACCAGTGACGCCGGGACAGGGGAGTCAGAGACCCAGTACTTC. Translated: CATSDAGTGESETQYF. The rearrangement joins TRBV24-1 to TRBJ2-5, with 10 bases lining up with TRBD1. J lost 4 bases, V lost 4 bases, and 8 bases had no gene match. This CDR3 has 16 amino acids. Germline loops: CDR1 KGHDR, CDR2 SFDVKD.